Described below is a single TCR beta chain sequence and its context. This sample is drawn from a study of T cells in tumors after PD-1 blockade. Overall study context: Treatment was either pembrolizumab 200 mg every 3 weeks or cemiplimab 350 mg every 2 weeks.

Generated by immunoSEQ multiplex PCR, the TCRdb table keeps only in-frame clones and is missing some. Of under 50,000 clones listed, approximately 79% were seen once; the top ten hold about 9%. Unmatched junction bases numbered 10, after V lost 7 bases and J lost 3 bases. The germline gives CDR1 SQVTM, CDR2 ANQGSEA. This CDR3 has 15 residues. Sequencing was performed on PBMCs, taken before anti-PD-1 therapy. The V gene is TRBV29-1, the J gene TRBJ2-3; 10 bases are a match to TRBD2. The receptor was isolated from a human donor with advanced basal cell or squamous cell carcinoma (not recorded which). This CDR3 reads CSALGTSVLTDTQYF. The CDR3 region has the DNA TGCAGCGCTCTCGGGACTAGCGTATTGACAGATACGCAGTATTTT.